These 14 T cell receptor beta chains were all obtained from the same sample, sequenced in a study of control samples from healthy donors and cancer patients. Libraries were prepared by immunoSEQ multiplex PCR; TCRdb keeps only in-frame clonotypes and omits some of them. The profile shows under 150,000 clones, 75% to 90% of them singletons. Sequenced: PBMCs. All receptors come from a woman between 45 and 60 years old with colorectal cancer.

This rearrangement joins TRBV19 to TRBJ2-2; tentatively, D is TRBD1 or TRBD2 (5 bases each). This CDR3 spans 18 amino acids. Between the trimmed V and J ends, which lost 4 bases and 1 base, there was a span of 19 bases. The V gene's germline CDR1 is LNHDA and CDR2 SQIVND (reference sequence). The chain's CDR3 is CASSKRPAGTVNTGELFF. DNA for the CDR3: TGTGCCAGTAGTAAACGTCCCGCCGGGACGGTGAACACCGGGGAGCTGTTTTTT.

J is TRBJ2-5 and V is TRBV24-1; 7 nucleotides agree with TRBD1. V dropped 2 bases and J dropped 4; count of bases not matched to a gene: 6. Germline V gene lookup returns CDR1 KGHDR and CDR2 SFDVKD. The CDR3 loop spans 15 amino acids. The CDR3 DNA is TGTGCCACCAGTGATTGGGGGCCAGGGGGAGAGACCCAGTACTTC. Amino acid sequence: CATSDWGPGGETQYF.

The chain employs TRBV6-5 and TRBJ2-7; 7 bases agree with TRBD1. This CDR3 comprises 14 residues. V lost 8 bases and J lost 0; bases outside the gene matches: 7. Germline V CDR1 and CDR2: MNHEY, SVGAGI. This CDR3 is CASGETGSSYEQYF. The CDR3 coding sequence is TGTGCCAGCGGGGAGACAGGGAGCTCCTACGAGCAGTACTTC.

The chain employs TRBV28 and TRBJ1-6; the D is unclear. The CDR3 contains 14 residues. V dropped 3 bases and J dropped 6 bases, with 9 bases sitting between them. Germline V gene data show CDR1 as MDHEN and CDR2 as SYDVKM. Written as DNA, the CDR3 is TGTGCCAGCAGTTTCGCCATGGGTAATTCACCCCTCCACTTT. Translating gives CASSFAMGNSPLHF.

The chain recombines TRBV10-3 with TRBJ2-5; D call uncertain. The length of the CDR3 is 14 residues. Germline CDR1 reads ENHRY; CDR2 reads SYGVKD. Trimming cost V 0 bases and J 1 base, with 6 bases left between them. CDR3 region: CAISESDFQETQYF. In DNA form, the CDR3 reads TGTGCCATCAGTGAGTCCGACTTCCAAGAGACCCAGTACTTC.

V is TRBV12-5 and J is TRBJ2-1; 9 bases match TRBD2. With 2 bases clipped from V and 7 bases from J, the junction kept 12 bases outside the gene matches. The CDR3 covers 17 residues. CDR1 and CDR2 (germline): LGHNT, FRNRAP. CDR3 residues: CASGLISGGLFGNEQFF. CDR3 bases: TGTGCTAGTGGTTTGATTAGCGGGGGTCTCTTCGGGAATGAGCAGTTCTTC.

The chain links TRBV7-8 to TRBJ1-2, with 7 bases lining up with TRBD1. Trimming took 0 bases from V and 2 from J; bases not matched to a gene: 0. Germline CDR1 is SGHVS and CDR2 is FQNEAQ. This CDR3 has 14 amino acids. The DNA of the CDR3 is TGTGCCAGCAGCTTAGCGACAGGGAACTATGGCTACACCTTC. Its protein is CASSLATGNYGYTF.

This chain links TRBV10-1 with TRBJ2-2; D is unclear. Trimming took off 2 bases at V and 5 bases at J, with 6 bases between the two ends. Germline-derived CDR1 and CDR2 are WNHNN and SYGVQD (reference sequence). The CDR3 covers 13 residues. CDR3 protein: CASSEKGTGELFF. CDR3 DNA sequence: TGCGCCAGCAGTGAGAAGGGTACCGGGGAGCTGTTTTTT.

The genes are TRBV6-5 and TRBJ2-3; tentative D call: TRBD2 (5 bases). Germline V lookup: CDR1 MNHEY, CDR2 SVGAGI. V lost 8 bases and J 4 bases, leaving 19 bases between the germline ends. The CDR3 totals 15 residues. The CDR3 DNA is TGTGCCAGCCCGAGGGCCCACACCGGCGCAGATACGCAGTATTTT. This gives the protein CASPRAHTGADTQYF.

V usage is TRBV30 and J usage is TRBJ1-4; D ambiguous. V shed 3 bases and J shed 0 bases, with 23 bases lying between them. The germline gives CDR1 GTSNPN, CDR2 SVGIG (reference sequence). The CDR3 has 19 residues. CDR3 nucleotides: TGTGCCTGGAGCATACCCCCTCAAGATCCCTATGCAACTAATGAAAAACTGTTTTTT. This encodes CAWSIPPQDPYATNEKLFF. Combining the CDR3 with reference TRBV30 and TRBJ1-4 gives the whole variable domain SQTIHQWPATLVQPVGSPLSLECTVEGTSNPNLYWYRQAAGRGLQLLFYSVGIGQISSEVPQNLSASRPQDRQFILSSKKLLLSDSGFYLCAWSIPPQDPYATNEKLFFGSGTQLSVL.

The chain recombines TRBV5-1 with TRBJ1-6; TRBD1 agrees at 9 bases. The trim removed 2 bases at V and 9 bases at J, leaving 3 bases unmatched. CDR1 and CDR2 from the germline V gene are SGHRS and YFSETQ. The CDR3 is 14 amino acids. CDR3 nucleotides: TGCGCCAGCAGCTTCGGGACAGGGACTTCACCCCTCCACTTT. Amino acids: CASSFGTGTSPLHF.

The chain carries TRBV25-1 and TRBJ1-1; D is ambiguous. This CDR3 region has 14 residues. From germline, CDR1 is MGHDK and CDR2 SYGVNS. The V gene lost 4 bases and the J gene lost 0 bases, with 9 bases spanning the gap. The CDR3 protein is CASSGGPMNTEAFF. In nucleotides, the CDR3 is TGTGCCAGCAGTGGTGGACCGATGAACACTGAAGCTTTCTTT.

The V call is TRBV9, the J call TRBJ1-2; D unresolved. The CDR3 spans 13 residues. Germline V gives CDR1 SGDLS, CDR2 YYNGEE. V lost 3 bases and J lost 3, with 9 bases in between. The CDR3 spells CASSDETHYGYTF. CDR3 bases: TGTGCCAGCAGCGATGAGACACACTATGGCTACACCTTC.

The table lists this clone with a count of one. Here the CDR3 DNA reads TGTGCCAGCAGCTGGGACAGGGGGATCGGGGAGCTGTTTTTT. It is translated as CASSWDRGIGELFF. The chain employs TRBV7-9 and TRBJ2-2; 11 bases align to TRBD1. Unmatched junction bases numbered 2, after V lost 4 bases and J lost 7 bases. The CDR3 consists of 14 residues. Germline V CDR1 and CDR2: SEHNR, FQNEAQ (reference sequence).